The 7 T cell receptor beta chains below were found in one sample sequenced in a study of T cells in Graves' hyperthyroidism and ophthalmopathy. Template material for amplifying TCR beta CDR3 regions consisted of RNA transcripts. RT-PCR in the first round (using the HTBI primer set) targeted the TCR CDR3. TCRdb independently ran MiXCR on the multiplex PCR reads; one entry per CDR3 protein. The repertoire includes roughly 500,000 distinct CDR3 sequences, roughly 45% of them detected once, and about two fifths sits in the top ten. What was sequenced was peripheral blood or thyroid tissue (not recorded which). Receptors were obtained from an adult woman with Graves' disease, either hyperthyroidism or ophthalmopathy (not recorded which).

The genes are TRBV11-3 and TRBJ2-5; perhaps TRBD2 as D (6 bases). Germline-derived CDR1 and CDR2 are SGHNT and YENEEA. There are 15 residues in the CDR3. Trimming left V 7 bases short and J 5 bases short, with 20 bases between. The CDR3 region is CASTGTSNTGETQYF. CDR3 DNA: TGTGCCAGCACCGGGACTTCGAACACCGGGGAGACCCAGTACTTC. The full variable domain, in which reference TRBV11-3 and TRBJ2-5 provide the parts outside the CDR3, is EAGVVQSPRYKIIEKKQPVAFWCNPISGHNTLYWYLQNLGQGPELLIRYENEEAVDDSQLPKDRFSAERLKGVDSTLKIQPAELGDSAVYLCASTGTSNTGETQYFGPGTRLLVL.

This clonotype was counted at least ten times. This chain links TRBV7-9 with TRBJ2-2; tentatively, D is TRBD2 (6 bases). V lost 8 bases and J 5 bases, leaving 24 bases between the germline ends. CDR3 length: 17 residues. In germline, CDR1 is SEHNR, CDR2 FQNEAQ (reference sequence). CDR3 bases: TGTGCCAGCGTCCGGGGGAGTGTAGTCGGTGGTACCGGGGAGCTGTTTTTT. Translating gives CASVRGSVVGGTGELFF. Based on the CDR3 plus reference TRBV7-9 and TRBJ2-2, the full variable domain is DTGVSQNPRHKITKRGQNVTFRCDPISEHNRLYWYRQTLGQGPEFLTYFQNEAQLEKSRLLSDRFSAERPKGSFSTLEIQRTEQGDSAMYLCASVRGSVVGGTGELFFGEGSRLTVL.

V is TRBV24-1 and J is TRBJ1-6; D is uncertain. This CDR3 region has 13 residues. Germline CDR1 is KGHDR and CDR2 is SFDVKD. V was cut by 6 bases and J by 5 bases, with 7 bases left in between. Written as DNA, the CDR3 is TGTGCCACCAGTCGTAACCATAATTCACCCCTCCACTTT. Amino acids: CATSRNHNSPLHF.

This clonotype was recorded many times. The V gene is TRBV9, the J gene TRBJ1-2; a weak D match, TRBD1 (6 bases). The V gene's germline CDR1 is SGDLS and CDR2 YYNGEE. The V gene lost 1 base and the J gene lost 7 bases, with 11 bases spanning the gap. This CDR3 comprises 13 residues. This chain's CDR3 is CASSVPQGIGYTF. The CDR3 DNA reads TGTGCCAGCAGCGTACCCCAGGGGATTGGCTACACCTTC.

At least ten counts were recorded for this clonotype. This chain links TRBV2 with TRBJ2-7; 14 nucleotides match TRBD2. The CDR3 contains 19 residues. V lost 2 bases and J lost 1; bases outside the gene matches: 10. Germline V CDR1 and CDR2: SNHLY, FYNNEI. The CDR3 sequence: CASSEWGLAGAGRSYEQYF. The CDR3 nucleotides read TGTGCCAGCAGTGAATGGGGACTAGCGGGAGCAGGCCGATCCTACGAGCAGTACTTC.

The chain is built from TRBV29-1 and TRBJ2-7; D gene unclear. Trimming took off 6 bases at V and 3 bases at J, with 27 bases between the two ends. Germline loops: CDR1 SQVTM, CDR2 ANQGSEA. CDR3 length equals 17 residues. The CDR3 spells CSVEWGPPAGDYYEQYF. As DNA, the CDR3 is TGCAGCGTGGAATGGGGTCCTCCGGCAGGCGATTACTACGAGCAGTACTTC.

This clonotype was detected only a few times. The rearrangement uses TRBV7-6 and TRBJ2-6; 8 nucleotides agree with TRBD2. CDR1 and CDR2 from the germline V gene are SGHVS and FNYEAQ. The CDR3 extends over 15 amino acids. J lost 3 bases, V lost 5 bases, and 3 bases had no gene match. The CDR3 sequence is CASSPAGGGANVLTF. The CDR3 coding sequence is TGTGCCAGCAGCCCCGCGGGGGGTGGGGCCAACGTCCTGACTTTC.